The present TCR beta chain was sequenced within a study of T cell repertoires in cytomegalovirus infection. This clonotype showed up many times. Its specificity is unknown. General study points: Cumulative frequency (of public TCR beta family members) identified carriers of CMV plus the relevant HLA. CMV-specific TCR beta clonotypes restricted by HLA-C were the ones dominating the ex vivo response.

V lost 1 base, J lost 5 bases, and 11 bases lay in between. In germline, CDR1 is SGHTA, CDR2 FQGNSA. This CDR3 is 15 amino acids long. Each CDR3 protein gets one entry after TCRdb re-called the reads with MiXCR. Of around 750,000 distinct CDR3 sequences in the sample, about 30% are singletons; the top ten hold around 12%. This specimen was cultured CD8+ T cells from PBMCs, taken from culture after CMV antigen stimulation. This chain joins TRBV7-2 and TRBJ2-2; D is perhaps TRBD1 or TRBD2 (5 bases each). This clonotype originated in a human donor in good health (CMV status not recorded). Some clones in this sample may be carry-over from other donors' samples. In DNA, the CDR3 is TGTGCCAGCAGCTTAGGAGGGGTAGGAACCGGGGAGCTGTTTTTT. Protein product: CASSLGGVGTGELFF.